This TCR beta chain was sequenced in a study of blood T cell repertoires in COVID-19 (dated by TCRdb to 2018 to 2020). In terms of the full investigation: Collaborator samples came from the United States, Italy and Spain and covered acute and convalescent phases of COVID-19. The material from the prospective study consisted of cDNA or gDNA derived from T cells, B-cell-depleted T cells, or PBMCs. Subjects who had been exposed to COVID-19, were actively infected with it, or had recovered from it provided the deeply sampled blood TCRbeta repertoires that made up the dataset. The repertoires were released in a freely available public database intended as a resource for research on the immune response to SARS-CoV-2. Samples were obtained from the ongoing ImmuneRACE study (first 160 participants) and from 1,200 or so subjects provided by 6 global collaborators. A de-identified subject ID, COVID-19 status, age in years and sex were almost always included in the sample metadata. HLA class I and class II types, where available, came from metadata supplied by the sample provider rather than from assay-based typing. Study-wide findings and limitations: How much clinical and demographic metadata was included differed by source and by participant, and the metadata was provided uncurated.

TCRbeta CDR3 regions were amplified from genomic DNA using the immunoSEQ Assay, a bias-controlled multiplex PCR. On the study's bioinformatics: The number of nucleated cells in each sample was estimated by amplification of reference gene primers within the assay. To quantify the absolute abundance of each unique TCRbeta CDR3 rearrangement, sequence reads were collapsed and filtered. For each sample, productive Simpson clonality was calculated by taking the square root of Simpson's diversity index across productive rearrangements. Here the immuneACCESS table is served through TCRdb, limited to in-frame sequences with V and J called. Missing clones are a known gap in these copies; in checked studies unresolved V genes cover under half, and the rest lacks a known reason. Clonal size and the V and J genes are those of that table, whereas D and trimming came from the DNA. For this sample the table gives 150,000 to 200,000 clones, of which 86% were detected only once. The ten largest clones take up 10% to 11% of the sample.

CDR1 SGHRS and CDR2 YFSETQ were looked up in the germline V gene. The cysteine opens and the phenylalanine closes a CDR3 of 17 amino acids. Of all the DNA, just the CDR3 is kept, 51 bases in frame from base 1. Here V drops 3 bases and J drops 5 bases, and the junction holds 14 bases not matched to any gene. This clone has a handful of counts. The clone's antigen remains unknown. Per-base quality was not reported, and no clone a single base away is much larger than it. One collaborating source in Seattle enrolled patients during active infection and followed them longitudinally through the course of disease. Each collaborating institution followed its own protocols to collect whole blood in K2EDTA tubes. For TCRbeta analysis, collaborators shipped samples as frozen whole blood, isolated PBMCs, or DNA extracted from either of those sample types.

Sequences were obtained from peripheral blood. This receptor was taken from a woman aged 60-75 years with COVID-19, enrolled during active disease. The sequence links TRBV5-1 to TRBJ2-5; 9 bases in the junction line up with TRBD1. In nucleotides, the sequence is TGCGCCAGCAGCTGGGGACAGGGTAGAACTCATAGGGAGACCCAGTACTTC. Protein translation: CASSWGQGRTHRETQYF.